The next 7 T cell receptor beta chains were all read from a single sample in a study of T-cell reconstitution after alpha-beta-depleted transplantation in children. The TCRbeta library was prepared with unique molecular identifiers. TCRdb independently ran MiXCR on the PCR reads; one entry per CDR3 protein. The table lists about 980,000 distinct CDR3 sequences, about 29% of them singletons. The sequencing here drew on PBMCs, mostly from graft donor cells, taken 360 days after TCRalphabeta/CD19-depleted stem cell transplant. These receptors came from a boy under three years old who had a stem cell transplant for SCID, so the T cells may come from the graft donor.

The chain has TRBV27 and TRBJ2-5, with D perhaps matching TRBD1 (5 bases). This CDR3 is 15 amino acids long. The V end was cut by 8 bases, the J end by 0 bases, with 16 bases between. CDR1 is MNHEY and CDR2 is SMNVEV in the germline V gene (reference sequence). The CDR3 region has the DNA TGTGCCAGCCCCCGGGCAGGGCCGTACCAAGAGACCCAGTACTTC. Its protein is CASPRAGPYQETQYF.

The chain joins TRBV5-1 to TRBJ2-2; D ambiguous. This CDR3 is 15 amino acids long. CDR1 and CDR2 from the germline V gene are SGHRS and YFSETQ. The V end was cut by 0 bases, the J end by 4 bases, with 10 bases between. The CDR3 DNA is TGCGCCAGCAGCTTGGACCACCCGGGCACCGGGGAGCTGTTTTTT. Its protein product is CASSLDHPGTGELFF.

V gene TRBV27 combines with J gene TRBJ2-7; D not resolved. Trimming left V 10 bases short and J 1 base short, with 17 bases between. The CDR3 length is 14 residues. Germline CDR1 and CDR2: MNHEY and SMNVEV (reference sequence). The CDR3 DNA sequence: TGTGCCACCAAACACTGGTACAGATCCTACGAGCAGTACTTC. Translated: CATKHWYRSYEQYF.

This chain joins TRBV12-3 or TRBV12-4 and TRBJ2-2; D uncertain. V was clipped by 11 bases and J by 4 bases, with 8 bases between them. There are 11 residues in the CDR3. The CDR3 loop is CAGRGTGELFF. The CDR3 bases are TGTGCCGGGCGAGGCACCGGGGAGCTGTTTTTT.

The V gene is TRBV3-1, the J gene TRBJ2-1; D is perhaps TRBD1 (5 bases). The CDR3 runs 16 residues. The V end was cut by 1 base, the J end by 1 base, with 11 bases between. Germline CDR1 LGHDT, CDR2 YNNKEL (reference sequence). CDR3 region: CASSQGSGQSYNEQFF. The CDR3, as DNA: TGTGCCAGCAGCCAAGGGTCAGGGCAATCCTACAATGAGCAGTTCTTC.

This clonotype has a handful of counts. The chain joins TRBV15 to TRBJ2-5, with a weak D call TRBD2 (5 bases). The CDR3 spans 16 residues. With 5 bases removed from V and 4 bases from J, the gap between germline ends came to 20 bases. The germline gives CDR1 LNHNV, CDR2 YYDKDF (reference sequence). DNA for the CDR3: TGTGCCACCAGCTCCTTCCGGGGAGCGAAGGTAGAGACCCAGTACTTC. It specifies CATSSFRGAKVETQYF.

The CDR3 reads CASRRDSPADTQYF. DNA for the CDR3: TGTGCCAGCAGGAGGGACAGCCCCGCAGATACGCAGTATTTT. This chain links TRBV6-1 with TRBJ2-3; 7 nucleotides match TRBD1. The CDR3 runs to 14 residues. V shed 6 bases, J shed 4 bases, and the junction held 7 bases outside the gene matches. Germline V CDR1 and CDR2: MNHNS, SASEGT.